This paragraph covers one T cell receptor (beta chain) sequence. No antigen is known for it. These data come from a study of shared clonotypes between healthy human individuals. Sequenced by immunoSEQ multiplex PCR; TCRdb stores in-frame clones only, minus some. The sample lists about 2.3 million clones, over 85% occurring once. Points from the study as a whole: Generation of non-shared clonotypes was less probable than generation of clonotypes shared by all four donors.

This CDR3 has 15 amino acids. J gave up 6 bases and V 1 base, and 6 bases lay outside the gene matches. CDR1 is SGHRS, CDR2 YFSETQ, per germline. Caucasian adults residing in Nashville, Tennessee made up all the donors. This TCR came from a man younger than 30 in good health. Some clones in this sample may be carry-over from other donors' samples. The gene calls are TRBV5-1 and TRBJ1-2; 10 bases fit TRBD1. The source material was naive CD4+ T cells from PBMCs. Subset defined: CD45RA+ positively selected. In DNA, the CDR3 is TGCGCCAGCAGCTTGTTGACAGGGGGCGCGAATGGCTACACCTTC. The encoded protein is CASSLLTGGANGYTF.